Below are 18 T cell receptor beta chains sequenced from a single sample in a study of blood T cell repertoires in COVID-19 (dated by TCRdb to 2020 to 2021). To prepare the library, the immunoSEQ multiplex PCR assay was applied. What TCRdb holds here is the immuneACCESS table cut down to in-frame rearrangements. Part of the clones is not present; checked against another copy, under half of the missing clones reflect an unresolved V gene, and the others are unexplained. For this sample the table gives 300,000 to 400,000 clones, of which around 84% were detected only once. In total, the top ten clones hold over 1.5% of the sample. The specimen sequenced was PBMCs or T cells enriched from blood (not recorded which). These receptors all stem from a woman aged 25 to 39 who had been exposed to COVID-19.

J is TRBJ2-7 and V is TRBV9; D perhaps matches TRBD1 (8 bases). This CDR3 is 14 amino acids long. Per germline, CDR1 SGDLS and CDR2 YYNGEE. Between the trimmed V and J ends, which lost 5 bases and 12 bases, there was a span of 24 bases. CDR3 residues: CASSLSGTGHRMYF. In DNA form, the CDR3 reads TGTGCCAGCAGTTTGAGCGGGACAGGTCATCGTATGTACTTC.

The CDR3 DNA sequence: TGTGCCAGCAGCGGCGGGAGGTACAATGAGCAGTTCTTC. Protein product: CASSGGRYNEQFF. This chain joins TRBV7-3 and TRBJ2-1; TRBD2 agrees at 8 bases. The CDR3 sequence is 13 residues long. The V gene end was trimmed by 5 bases and the J gene end by 4 bases; junction bases not matched to a gene: 1. Per the germline V gene, CDR1 is SGHTA and CDR2 is FQGTGA.

CDR3 in DNA: TGTGCCAGTCGCGAGAGGCCTGGCTCCTACAATGAGCAGTTCTTC. Translated, it gives CASRERPGSYNEQFF. The chain uses TRBV5-4 and TRBJ2-1, with D hard to call. V was clipped by 8 bases and J by 0 bases, with 15 bases between them. This CDR3 has 15 residues. Germline CDR1 reads SGHNT; CDR2 reads YYREEE (reference sequence).

CDR3 sequence: CASSPGTGVFGNTIYF. CDR3 nucleotide sequence: TGCGCCAGCAGCCCAGGGACAGGGGTTTTTGGAAACACCATATATTTT. The chain carries TRBV5-1 and TRBJ1-3, with 10 positions matching TRBD1. From germline, CDR1 is SGHRS and CDR2 YFSETQ. J gave up 3 bases and V 4 bases, and 7 bases lay outside the gene matches. This CDR3 spans 16 amino acids.

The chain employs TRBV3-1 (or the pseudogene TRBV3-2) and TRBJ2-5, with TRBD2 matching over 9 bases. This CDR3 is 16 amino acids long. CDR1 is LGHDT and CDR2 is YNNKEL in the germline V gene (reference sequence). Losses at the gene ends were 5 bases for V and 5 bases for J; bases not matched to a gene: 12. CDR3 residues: CASSEGLAGAGETQYF. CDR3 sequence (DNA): TGTGCCAGCAGCGAAGGCTTAGCGGGGGCTGGGGAGACCCAGTACTTC.

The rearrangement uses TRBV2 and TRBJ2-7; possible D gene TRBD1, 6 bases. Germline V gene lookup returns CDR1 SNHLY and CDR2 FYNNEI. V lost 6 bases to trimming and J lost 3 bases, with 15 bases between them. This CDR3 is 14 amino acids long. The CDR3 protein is CASSSQGPYYEQYF. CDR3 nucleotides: TGTGCCAGCAGCTCACAGGGACCTTACTACGAGCAGTACTTC.

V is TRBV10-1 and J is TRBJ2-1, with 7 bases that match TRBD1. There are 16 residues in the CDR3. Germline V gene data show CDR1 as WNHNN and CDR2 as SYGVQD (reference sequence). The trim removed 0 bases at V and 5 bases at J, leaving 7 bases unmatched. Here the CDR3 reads CASSESGTEIHNEQFF. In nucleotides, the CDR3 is TGCGCCAGCAGTGAGTCCGGGACAGAGATTCACAATGAGCAGTTCTTC.

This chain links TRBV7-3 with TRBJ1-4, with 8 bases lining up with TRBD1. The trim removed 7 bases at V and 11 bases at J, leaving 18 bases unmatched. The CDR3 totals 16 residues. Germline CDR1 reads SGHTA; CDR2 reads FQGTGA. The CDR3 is CASNSPLHRGVRKLFF. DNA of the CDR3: TGTGCCAGCAACTCCCCCCTCCACAGGGGGGTCAGGAAACTGTTTTTT.

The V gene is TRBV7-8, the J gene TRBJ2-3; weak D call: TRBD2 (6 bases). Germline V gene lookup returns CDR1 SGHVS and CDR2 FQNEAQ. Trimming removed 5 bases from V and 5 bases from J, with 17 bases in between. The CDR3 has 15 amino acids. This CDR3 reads CASSILRDSRDTQYF. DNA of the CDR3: TGTGCCAGCAGCATACTCCGGGACTCCAGAGATACGCAGTATTTT.

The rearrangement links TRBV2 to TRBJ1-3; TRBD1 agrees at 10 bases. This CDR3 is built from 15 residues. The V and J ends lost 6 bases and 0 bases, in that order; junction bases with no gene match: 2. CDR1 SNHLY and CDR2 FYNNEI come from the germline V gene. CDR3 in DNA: TGTGCCAGCAGGGGACAGGGGTTCTCTGGAAACACCATATATTTT. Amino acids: CASRGQGFSGNTIYF. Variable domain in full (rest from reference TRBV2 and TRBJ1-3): EPEVTQTPSHQVTQMGQEVILRCVPISNHLYFYWYRQILGQKVEFLVSFYNNEISEKSEIFDDQFSVERPDGSNFTLKIRSTKLEDSAMYFCASRGQGFSGNTIYFGEGSWLTVV.

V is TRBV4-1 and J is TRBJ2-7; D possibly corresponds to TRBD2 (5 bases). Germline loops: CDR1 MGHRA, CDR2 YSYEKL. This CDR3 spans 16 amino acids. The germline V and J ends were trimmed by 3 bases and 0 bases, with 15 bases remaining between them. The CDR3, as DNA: TGCGCCAGCAGCCATGCAACCGGGGTCCACTCCTACGAGCAGTACTTC. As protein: CASSHATGVHSYEQYF.

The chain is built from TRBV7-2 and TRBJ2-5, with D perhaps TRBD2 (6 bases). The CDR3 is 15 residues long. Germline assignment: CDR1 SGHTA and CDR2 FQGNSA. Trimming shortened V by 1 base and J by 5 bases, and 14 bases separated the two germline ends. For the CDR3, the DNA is TGTGCCAGCAGCTTAGTCTTAGAGGGAGGCGAGACCCAGTACTTC. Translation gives CASSLVLEGGETQYF.

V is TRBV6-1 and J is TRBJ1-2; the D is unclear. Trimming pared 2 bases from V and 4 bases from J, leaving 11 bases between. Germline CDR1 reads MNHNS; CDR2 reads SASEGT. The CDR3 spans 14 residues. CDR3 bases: TGTGCCAGCAGTGAACGAACAGACCTCTATGGCTACACCTTC. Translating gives CASSERTDLYGYTF.

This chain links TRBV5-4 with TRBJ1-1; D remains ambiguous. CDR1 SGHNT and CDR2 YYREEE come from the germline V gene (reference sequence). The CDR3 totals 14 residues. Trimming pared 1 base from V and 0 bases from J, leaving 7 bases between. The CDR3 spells CASSLISVNTEAFF. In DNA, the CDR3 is TGTGCCAGCAGCTTGATTTCCGTGAACACTGAAGCTTTCTTT. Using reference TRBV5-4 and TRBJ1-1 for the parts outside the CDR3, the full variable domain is ETGVTQSPTHLIKTRGQQVTLRCSSQSGHNTVSWYQQALGQGPQFIFQYYREEENGRGNFPPRFSGLQFPNYSSELNVNALELDDSALYLCASSLISVNTEAFFGQGTRLTVV.

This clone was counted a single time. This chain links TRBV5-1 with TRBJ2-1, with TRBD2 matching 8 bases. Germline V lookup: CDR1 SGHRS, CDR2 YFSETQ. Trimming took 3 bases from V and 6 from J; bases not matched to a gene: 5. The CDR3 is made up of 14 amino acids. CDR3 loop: CASSSTTSGNEQFF. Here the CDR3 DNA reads TGCGCCAGCAGCTCTACTACTAGCGGCAATGAGCAGTTCTTC. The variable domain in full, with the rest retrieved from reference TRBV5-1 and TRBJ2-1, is KAGVTQTPRYLIKTRGQQVTLSCSPISGHRSVSWYQQTPGQGLQFLFEYFSETQRNKGNFPGRFSGRQFSNSRSEMNVSTLELGDSALYLCASSSTTSGNEQFFGPGTRLTVL.

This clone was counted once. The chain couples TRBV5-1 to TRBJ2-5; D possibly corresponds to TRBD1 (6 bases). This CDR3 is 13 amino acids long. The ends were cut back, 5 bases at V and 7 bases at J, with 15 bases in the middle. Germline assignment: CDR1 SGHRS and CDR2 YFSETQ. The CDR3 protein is CASRPGTIGTQYF. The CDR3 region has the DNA TGCGCCAGCAGGCCCGGGACAATCGGGACCCAGTACTTC.

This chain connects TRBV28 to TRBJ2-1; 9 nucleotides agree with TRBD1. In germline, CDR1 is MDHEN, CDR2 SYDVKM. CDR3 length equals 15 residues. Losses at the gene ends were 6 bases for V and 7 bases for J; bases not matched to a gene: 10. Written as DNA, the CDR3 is TGTGCCAGCAGGACAGAAGGACAGGGGTGGAATGAGCAGTTCTTC. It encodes CASRTEGQGWNEQFF.

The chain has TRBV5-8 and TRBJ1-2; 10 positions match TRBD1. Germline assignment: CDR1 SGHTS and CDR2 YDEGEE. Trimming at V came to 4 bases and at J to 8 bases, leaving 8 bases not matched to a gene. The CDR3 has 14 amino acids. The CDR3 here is CASSPDRGPEGYTF. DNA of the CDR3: TGTGCCAGCAGCCCAGACAGGGGGCCAGAAGGCTACACCTTC.